One and the same sample provided the 20 T cell receptor beta chains below, sequenced in a study of OX40 agonist ivuxolimab in advanced cancers. Sequenced by immunoSEQ multiplex PCR; TCRdb stores in-frame clones only, minus some. The sample has about 17,000 clones, approximately 84% seen once. This material consisted of CD4+ or CD8+ T cells sorted from blood, taken in a trial of the OX40 agonist ivuxolimab. These TCRs come from an adult with an advanced solid tumor such as melanoma, head and neck, liver or kidney cancer.

V usage is TRBV14 and J usage is TRBJ2-1, with TRBD2 matching over 13 bases. The CDR3 spans 14 residues. From germline, CDR1 is SGHDN and CDR2 FVKESK. V dropped 8 bases and J dropped 7; count of bases not matched to a gene: 5. The CDR3, as DNA: TGTGCCAGCCGTGGACTAGCGGGGGTGAATGAGCAGTTCTTC. This translates into CASRGLAGVNEQFF.

The rearrangement links TRBV12-5 to TRBJ1-2, with 9 bases that match TRBD1. V shed 5 bases, J shed 4 bases, and the junction held 11 bases outside the gene matches. CDR1 is LGHNT, CDR2 FRNRAP, per germline. This CDR3 has 16 amino acids. CDR3 sequence: CASGPGQGLLFYGYTF. DNA for the CDR3: TGTGCTAGTGGTCCGGGACAGGGCTTACTATTCTATGGCTACACCTTC. The full variable domain, its missing parts supplied by reference TRBV12-5 and TRBJ1-2, is DARVTQTPRHKVTEMGQEVTMRCQPILGHNTVFWYRQTMMQGLELLAYFRNRAPLDDSGMPKDRFSAEMPDATLATLKIQPSEPRDSAVYFCASGPGQGLLFYGYTFGSGTRLTVV.

J is TRBJ2-5 and V is TRBV11-2; tentatively, D is TRBD2 (6 bases). The CDR3 contains 15 residues. Trimming left V 5 bases short and J 1 base short, with 14 bases between. Germline V gene sequence: CDR1 SGHAT, CDR2 FQNNGV. The CDR3 here is CASSRAFSGQETQYF. CDR3 DNA sequence: TGTGCCAGCAGCCGCGCGTTTAGCGGCCAAGAGACCCAGTACTTC.

The rearrangement links TRBV6-1 to TRBJ2-1; D is perhaps TRBD1 or TRBD2 (6 bases each). The V end was cut by 1 base, the J end by 3 bases, with 25 bases between. Per the germline V gene, CDR1 is MNHNS and CDR2 is SASEGT. The CDR3 covers 20 residues. The CDR3 loop is CASSEEGVQGRGGFYNEQFF. In nucleotides, the CDR3 is TGTGCCAGCAGTGAAGAGGGGGTCCAGGGCCGGGGAGGATTCTACAATGAGCAGTTCTTC.

The chain uses TRBV7-9 and TRBJ2-7; no clear D gene. Germline CDR1 reads SEHNR; CDR2 reads FQNEAQ (reference sequence). The V and J ends lost 5 bases and 6 bases respectively, with 8 bases between them. This CDR3 has 11 residues. The chain's CDR3 is CASSPLSEQYF. The CDR3 DNA reads TGTGCCAGCAGCCCTCTGTCCGAGCAGTACTTC.

The rearrangement links TRBV28 to TRBJ2-2, with D unclear. Germline lookup yields CDR1 MDHEN and CDR2 SYDVKM. This CDR3 is 17 amino acids long. The V gene lost 3 bases and the J gene lost 2 bases, with 16 bases spanning the gap. Here the CDR3 reads CASSFPAANVNTGELFF. CDR3 nucleotides: TGTGCCAGCAGTTTCCCGGCGGCAAACGTCAACACCGGGGAGCTGTTTTTT.

V and J are TRBV4-1 and TRBJ1-5; D is perhaps TRBD1 (6 bases). Germline lookup yields CDR1 MGHRA and CDR2 YSYEKL. There are 15 residues in the CDR3. V lost 0 bases and J 2 bases, leaving 8 bases between the germline ends. Here the CDR3 reads CASSQDPGGNQPQHF. Written as DNA, the CDR3 is TGCGCCAGCAGCCAAGATCCAGGGGGCAATCAGCCCCAGCATTTT.

In its sample, this clone was seen a few times. The chain links TRBV9 to TRBJ2-5, with D possibly being TRBD2 (6 bases). This CDR3 comprises 14 residues. The germline CDR1 and CDR2 sequences are SGDLS and YYNGEE. V lost 3 bases and J 5 bases, leaving 14 bases between the germline ends. CDR3 bases: TGTGCCAGCAGCGAGGGGACTTGGCGGGAGACCCAGTACTTC. This gives the protein CASSEGTWRETQYF. The full variable domain, rest sourced from reference TRBV9 and TRBJ2-5, is DSGVTQTPKHLITATGQRVTLRCSPRSGDLSVYWYQQSLDQGLQFLIQYYNGEERAKGNILERFSAQQFPDLHSELNLSSLELGDSALYFCASSEGTWRETQYFGPGTRLLVL.

The sample holds one count of this clone. The chain employs TRBV4-1 and TRBJ1-2, with unresolved D. Trimming took 1 base from V and 3 from J, leaving 12 bases between them. The CDR3 has 15 residues. From germline, CDR1 is MGHRA and CDR2 YSYEKL. CDR3 DNA: TGCGCCAGCAGCCAAGTAATGATGGGTGACTATGGCTACACCTTC. Its protein is CASSQVMMGDYGYTF.

The chain recombines TRBV9 with TRBJ1-1; D call uncertain. Germline CDR1 SGDLS, CDR2 YYNGEE. This CDR3 has 14 residues. Trimming shortened V by 0 bases and J by 6 bases, and 12 bases separated the two germline ends. The CDR3 DNA reads as TGTGCCAGCAGCGTAGGGGCAGAGGGCCCTGAAGCTTTCTTT. This gives the protein CASSVGAEGPEAFF.

The V call is TRBV9, the J call TRBJ2-3; D could derive from TRBD1 or TRBD2 (6 bases each). V lost 0 bases to trimming and J lost 5 bases, with 13 bases between them. In germline, CDR1 is SGDLS, CDR2 YYNGEE. This CDR3 has 15 amino acids. The CDR3 DNA is TGTGCCAGCAGCGTAGAAGGGGGGTCCGTAGATACGCAGTATTTT. The encoded protein is CASSVEGGSVDTQYF.

The chain combines TRBV4-1 with TRBJ2-4; 8 nucleotides align to TRBD1. The CDR3 spans 16 residues. Germline values: CDR1 MGHRA, CDR2 YSYEKL. The J segment lost 4 bases and the V segment lost 1 base, leaving 6 bases of the junction unmatched. The CDR3 spells CASSQAGQGAKNIQYF. In DNA, the CDR3 is TGCGCCAGCAGCCAAGCCGGGCAGGGGGCTAAAAACATTCAGTACTTC.

The chain links TRBV28 to TRBJ2-2, with 7 bases that match TRBD1. CDR3 length: 13 amino acids. V was clipped by 9 bases and J by 6 bases; unmatched bases: 7. Germline V gene lookup returns CDR1 MDHEN and CDR2 SYDVKM. The CDR3 sequence: CASTLQGPGELFF. In nucleotides, the CDR3 is TGTGCCAGTACCCTACAGGGGCCCGGGGAGCTGTTTTTT.

The genes are TRBV4-1 and TRBJ2-7; possible D gene TRBD2, 5 bases. Between the trimmed V and J ends, which lost 3 bases and 3 bases, there was a span of 18 bases. Germline CDR1 is MGHRA and CDR2 is YSYEKL. The CDR3 runs 16 residues. Written as DNA, the CDR3 is TGCGCCAGCAGCCAGGAGGAAGGCTGGCGGGTCTACGAGCAGTACTTC. Its translation: CASSQEEGWRVYEQYF.

This clone was recorded only once. The V and J genes are TRBV9 and TRBJ2-7, with D possibly being TRBD1 (5 bases). Germline V gene sequence: CDR1 SGDLS, CDR2 YYNGEE. The ends were cut back, 4 bases at V and 2 bases at J, with 22 bases in the middle. The CDR3 loop spans 17 amino acids. CDR3 residues: CASSPEVGRGKPYEQYF. The CDR3 DNA reads as TGTGCCAGCAGCCCCGAGGTGGGGCGCGGTAAACCCTACGAGCAGTACTTC. Combining the CDR3 with reference TRBV9 and TRBJ2-7 gives the whole variable domain DSGVTQTPKHLITATGQRVTLRCSPRSGDLSVYWYQQSLDQGLQFLIQYYNGEERAKGNILERFSAQQFPDLHSELNLSSLELGDSALYFCASSPEVGRGKPYEQYFGPGTRLTVT.

The gene calls are TRBV9 and TRBJ2-5; no clear D. Germline V CDR1 and CDR2: SGDLS, YYNGEE. CDR3 length: 13 residues. V was shortened by 3 bases and J by 5 bases, with 11 bases between the two germline ends. The CDR3 DNA follows: TGTGCCAGCAGCGCCCCGTTAGGGGAGACCCAGTACTTC. Translating it yields CASSAPLGETQYF.

V and J are TRBV11-2 and TRBJ2-3; maybe TRBD1 (6 bases). Germline CDR1 reads SGHAT; CDR2 reads FQNNGV. The CDR3 contains 14 residues. Trimming shortened V by 1 base and J by 4 bases, and 9 bases separated the two germline ends. The chain's CDR3 is CASSLVGGADTQYF. The DNA of the CDR3 is TGTGCCAGCAGCTTAGTAGGGGGAGCAGATACGCAGTATTTT.

A few counts support this clone. V usage is TRBV27 and J usage is TRBJ1-6; D possibly corresponds to TRBD1 (5 bases). The CDR3 has 13 residues. Germline V gene sequence: CDR1 MNHEY, CDR2 SMNVEV (reference sequence). V lost 3 bases, J lost 13 bases, and 13 bases lay in between. CDR3 DNA sequence: TGTGCCAGCAGTTTTGGCGGGGGGAGGCCCCTCCACTTT. Protein sequence: CASSFGGGRPLHF.

Regarding this clone: A junction boundary mismatches the germline segment, possibly from a read error. This same CDR3 is encoded by further DNA sequences in the sample. The chain joins TRBV12-5 to TRBJ1-5; 11 nucleotides agree with TRBD1. The CDR3 contains 16 residues. CDR1 and CDR2 from the germline V gene are LGHNT and FRNRAP. The CDR3 loop reads CASGLMDRGPNQPQHF. The DNA of the CDR3 is TGTGCTAGTGGTTTGATGGACAGGGGGCCCAATCAGCCCCAACATTTT.

V and J are TRBV7-6 and TRBJ1-4; D is ambiguous. The CDR3 runs 14 residues. CDR1 is SGHVS, CDR2 FNYEAQ, per germline. Trimming left V 5 bases short and J 2 bases short, with 9 bases between. CDR3 nucleotides: TGTGCCAGCAGCCTCAGCGGCACTAATGAAAAACTGTTTTTT. Translating gives CASSLSGTNEKLFF.